Each of the 31 T cell receptor beta chains below was sequenced from the same sample in a study of shared T cell receptors in the human thymus. Generated by immunoSEQ multiplex PCR, the TCRdb table keeps only in-frame clones and is missing some. The sample consists of 700,000 to 750,000 clones, roughly 88% of them appearing once. Separately, the same data were catalogued under a study of human thymus T cells.

Input material: thymocytes. The receptors were gathered from a girl under three years old with a congenital heart defect.

The chain has TRBV10-3 and TRBJ1-1; D unresolved. The CDR3 spans 13 residues. Germline loops: CDR1 ENHRY, CDR2 SYGVKD. V lost 0 bases and J lost 10, with 12 bases in between. CDR3 region: CAISESGGFGAFF. CDR3 nucleotide sequence: TGTGCCATCAGTGAGTCTGGTGGCTTTGGAGCTTTCTTT.

This chain uses TRBV13 with TRBJ2-7, with D possibly TRBD1 on 5 matching bases. The CDR3 loop spans 14 amino acids. The germline gives CDR1 PRHDT, CDR2 FYEKMQ (reference sequence). Trimming pared 0 bases from V and 0 bases from J, leaving 6 bases between. The CDR3 region is CASSLGRASYEQYF. CDR3 bases: TGTGCCAGCAGCTTAGGCAGGGCCTCCTACGAGCAGTACTTC. The variable domain in full, with the rest retrieved from reference TRBV13 and TRBJ2-7, is AAGVIQSPRHLIKEKRETATLKCYPIPRHDTVYWYQQGPGQDPQFLISFYEKMQSDKGSIPDRFSAQQFSDYHSELNMSSLELGDSALYFCASSLGRASYEQYFGPGTRLTVT.

This chain connects TRBV11-2 to TRBJ1-5; no reliable D call. The CDR3 length is 12 residues. Germline CDR1 and CDR2: SGHAT and FQNNGV. V was trimmed by 3 bases and J by 5 bases, leaving 5 bases between them. CDR3 protein: CASSFPDQPQHF. The CDR3 coding sequence is TGTGCCAGCAGCTTCCCCGATCAGCCCCAGCATTTT. Full variable domain (remainder filled in from reference TRBV11-2 and TRBJ1-5): EAGVAQSPRYKIIEKRQSVAFWCNPISGHATLYWYQQILGQGPKLLIQFQNNGVVDDSQLPKDRFSAERLKGVDSTLKIQPAKLEDSAVYLCASSFPDQPQHFGDGTRLSIL.

The rearrangement uses TRBV7-2 and TRBJ1-6; possibly TRBD1 for D (5 bases). The CDR3 is made up of 18 amino acids. Germline values: CDR1 SGHTA, CDR2 FQGNSA. Trimming removed 5 bases from V and 0 bases from J, with 17 bases in between. CDR3 nucleotide sequence: TGTGCCAGCAGCCCCGGGGCCGTCGGGAGCTCCTATAATTCACCCCTCCACTTT. Protein: CASSPGAVGSSYNSPLHF.

This clone was counted once. The chain employs TRBV7-9 and TRBJ2-2; the D gene is possibly TRBD1 (5 bases). The germline gives CDR1 SEHNR, CDR2 FQNEAQ (reference sequence). V was shortened by 5 bases and J by 4 bases, with 20 bases between the two germline ends. There are 17 residues in the CDR3. The CDR3 DNA follows: TGTGCCAGCAGCCCGATTCGGCTGACAGTGAGCACCGGGGAGCTGTTTTTT. It specifies CASSPIRLTVSTGELFF.

V gene TRBV11-2 combines with J gene TRBJ1-5; 9 positions match TRBD1. The CDR3 runs 15 residues. Germline CDR1 is SGHAT and CDR2 is FQNNGV. J gave up 3 bases and V 5 bases, and 5 bases lay outside the gene matches. The CDR3 sequence: CASSQGQGHNQPQHF. CDR3 DNA sequence: TGTGCCAGCAGCCAGGGACAGGGACACAATCAGCCCCAGCATTTT.

This rearrangement joins TRBV28 to TRBJ1-5, with 10 bases identical to TRBD1. Germline values: CDR1 MDHEN, CDR2 SYDVKM. The CDR3 runs 12 residues. The CDR3 DNA sequence: TGTGCTGGACAGGGGGTTAGGCAGCCCCAGCATTTT. Translation gives CAGQGVRQPQHF.

J is TRBJ1-2 and V is TRBV19, with TRBD1 as a possible D gene (6 bases). Trimming removed 7 bases at V and 2 bases at J, with 17 bases between. CDR1 is LNHDA, CDR2 SQIVND, per germline (reference sequence). The CDR3 totals 15 residues. The CDR3 sequence: CASTNMEQGNYGYTF. DNA of the CDR3: TGTGCCAGTACCAATATGGAACAGGGAAACTATGGCTACACCTTC. Using reference TRBV19 and TRBJ1-2 for the parts outside the CDR3, the full variable domain is DGGITQSPKYLFRKEGQNVTLSCEQNLNHDAMYWYRQDPGQGLRLIYYSQIVNDFQKGDIAEGYSVSREKKESFPLTVTSAQKNPTAFYLCASTNMEQGNYGYTFGSGTRLTVV.

The chain joins TRBV10-3 to TRBJ2-7; tentatively, D is TRBD2 (5 bases). The CDR3 extends over 13 amino acids. CDR1 ENHRY and CDR2 SYGVKD come from the germline V gene. V shed 2 bases and J shed 6 bases, with 11 bases lying between them. The CDR3, as DNA: TGTGCCATCAGTGAGAACTTGGCGGGCGAGCAGTACTTC. Protein sequence: CAISENLAGEQYF.

The sample holds one count of this clone. V gene TRBV5-4 combines with J gene TRBJ2-3; D is perhaps TRBD2 (7 bases). V was cut by 2 bases and J by 4 bases, with 14 bases left in between. CDR3 length: 15 amino acids. Germline assignment: CDR1 SGHNT and CDR2 YYREEE (reference sequence). The CDR3 coding sequence is TGTGCCAGCAGCTTCGAGAGGGGGAGGGCAGATACGCAGTATTTT. It specifies CASSFERGRADTQYF.

CDR3 nucleotide sequence: TGCGCCAGCAGCTTCGGGGGTCACCTTAATGAAAAACTGTTTTTT. It specifies CASSFGGHLNEKLFF. V and J are TRBV5-1 and TRBJ1-4; a weak D match, TRBD1 (5 bases). The CDR3 spans 15 residues. In germline, CDR1 is SGHRS, CDR2 YFSETQ. V shed 2 bases and J shed 4 bases, with 12 bases lying between them.

This chain links TRBV7-9 with TRBJ2-7, with 12 bases matching TRBD2. Germline CDR1 and CDR2: SEHNR and FQNEAQ (reference sequence). V was pared by 4 bases and J by 4 bases, with 11 bases of the junction left unmatched. The CDR3 totals 17 residues. As DNA, the CDR3 is TGTGCCAGCAGCTGGCCTAGCGGGGGGGCCTCAGAGTACGAGCAGTACTTC. Amino acids: CASSWPSGGASEYEQYF.

The chain employs TRBV4-1 and TRBJ1-4; D may be TRBD1 (6 bases). This CDR3 has 15 residues. V lost 1 base to trimming and J lost 0 bases, with 6 bases between them. In germline, CDR1 is MGHRA, CDR2 YSYEKL. CDR3 protein: CASSQGTATNEKLFF. The CDR3 DNA reads as TGCGCCAGCAGCCAAGGGACAGCAACTAATGAAAAACTGTTTTTT.

CDR3 amino acids: CASSLAEGDIQYF. The CDR3 DNA sequence: TGTGCCAGCAGCCTCGCCGAGGGAGACATTCAGTACTTC. This chain connects TRBV7-3 to TRBJ2-4, with a tentative D call TRBD2 (5 bases). Germline CDR1 and CDR2: SGHTA and FQGTGA. The V gene lost 5 bases and the J gene lost 8 bases, with 13 bases spanning the gap. There are 13 residues in the CDR3. Filled out from reference TRBV7-3 and TRBJ2-4, the complete variable domain reads GAGVSQTPSNKVTEKGKYVELRCDPISGHTALYWYRQSLGQGPEFLIYFQGTGAADDSGLPNDRFFAVRPEGSVSTLKIQRTERGDSAVYLCASSLAEGDIQYFGAGTRLSVL.

The J gene is TRBJ1-4, the V gene TRBV5-5; D is possibly TRBD1 (6 bases). V was cut by 5 bases and J by 1 base, with 12 bases left in between. The CDR3 has 15 amino acids. Looked up from germline, CDR1 is SGHKS and CDR2 is YYEKEE (reference sequence). This chain's CDR3 is CASSPHRVTNEKLFF. The CDR3 nucleotides are TGTGCCAGCAGTCCCCACAGGGTAACTAATGAAAAACTGTTTTTT.

This clone was observed a single time. The rearrangement joins TRBV6-6 to TRBJ2-7; 7 bases map to TRBD1. The ends lost 3 bases at V and 6 bases at J; junction bases unmatched: 11. From germline, CDR1 is MNHNY and CDR2 SVGAGI (reference sequence). The CDR3 extends over 15 amino acids. This CDR3 reads CASSYNSGGRCEQYF. CDR3 DNA: TGTGCCAGCAGTTATAATTCAGGGGGTCGTTGCGAGCAGTACTTC.

The chain links TRBV5-1 to TRBJ1-2; D is unclear. V was trimmed by 7 bases and J by 0 bases, leaving 19 bases between them. Germline CDR1 reads SGHRS; CDR2 reads YFSETQ. This CDR3 has 16 amino acids. Here the CDR3 DNA reads TGCGCCAGCCGTCACGTTGACGGGGTTCCTAACTATGGCTACACCTTC. As protein: CASRHVDGVPNYGYTF.

This clone turned up a few times. The V and J genes are TRBV5-1 and TRBJ2-5; TRBD2 agrees at 10 bases. Germline V gene lookup returns CDR1 SGHRS and CDR2 YFSETQ. The V gene end was trimmed by 4 bases and the J gene end by 6 bases; junction bases not matched to a gene: 12. The CDR3 covers 16 residues. The CDR3 DNA reads as TGCGCCAGCAGCAACGAGCGGGGGGGAAGGATACAGACCCAGTACTTC. Protein sequence: CASSNERGGRIQTQYF. The whole variable domain, remainder taken from reference TRBV5-1 and TRBJ2-5, is KAGVTQTPRYLIKTRGQQVTLSCSPISGHRSVSWYQQTPGQGLQFLFEYFSETQRNKGNFPGRFSGRQFSNSRSEMNVSTLELGDSALYLCASSNERGGRIQTQYFGPGTRLLVL.

The chain carries TRBV6-5 and TRBJ2-5, with D possibly being TRBD2 (7 bases). The germline V gene encodes CDR1 MNHEY and CDR2 SVGAGI. V gave up 7 bases and J gave up 5 bases, with 14 bases separating them. This CDR3 comprises 13 residues. This CDR3 reads CASMGRGAETQYF. In DNA, the CDR3 is TGTGCCAGCATGGGTCGGGGGGCGGAGACCCAGTACTTC.

The chain combines TRBV7-2 with TRBJ2-5; D unclear. The CDR3 runs to 13 residues. Germline lookup yields CDR1 SGHTA and CDR2 FQGNSA. V gave up 7 bases and J gave up 9 bases, with 18 bases separating them. CDR3 sequence (DNA): TGTGCCAGCAACAACCATAACATTGAGGCCCAGTACTTC. Translated: CASNNHNIEAQYF. The full variable domain, its missing parts supplied by reference TRBV7-2 and TRBJ2-5, is GAGVSQSPSNKVTEKGKDVELRCDPISGHTALYWYRQSLGQGLEFLIYFQGNSAPDKSGLPSDRFSAERTGGSVSTLTIQRTQQEDSAVYLCASNNHNIEAQYFGPGTRLLVL.

The chain recombines TRBV25-1 with TRBJ1-1, with D tentatively TRBD1 (6 bases). V was trimmed by 3 bases and J by 4 bases, leaving 21 bases between them. The CDR3 spans 17 residues. Germline loops: CDR1 MGHDK, CDR2 SYGVNS. This chain's CDR3 is CASSDLKTGAERTEAFF. CDR3 nucleotides: TGTGCCAGCAGTGATCTTAAGACAGGCGCCGAACGCACTGAAGCTTTCTTT.

CDR3 nucleotides: TGCAGCGTTGAATCCCGACAGGGGGCTTACAATGAGCAGTTCTTC. It yields the protein CSVESRQGAYNEQFF. This chain links TRBV29-1 with TRBJ2-1; 10 positions match TRBD1. The germline V gene has CDR1 SQVTM and CDR2 ANQGSEA. V trimming: 2 bases; J trimming: 4 bases; junction bases outside the gene matches: 5. The CDR3 length is 15 residues.

This CDR3 reads CASSPLPGQLNYGYTF. The CDR3 DNA follows: TGTGCCAGCAGTCCTCTACCCGGACAATTGAACTATGGCTACACCTTC. V gene TRBV6-6 combines with J gene TRBJ1-2, with D perhaps matching TRBD1 (5 bases). Trimming took off 5 bases at V and 2 bases at J, with 18 bases between the two ends. The CDR3 is 16 amino acids. CDR1 is MNHNY, CDR2 SVGAGI, per germline (reference sequence).

This chain connects TRBV6-5 to TRBJ2-2, with TRBD1 matching 7 bases. J gave up 0 bases and V 7 bases, and 5 bases lay outside the gene matches. The length of the CDR3 is 15 residues. Germline V CDR1 and CDR2: MNHEY, SVGAGI. CDR3 sequence: CASTSDRANTGELFF. CDR3 in DNA: TGTGCCAGCACCTCCGACAGGGCGAACACCGGGGAGCTGTTTTTT.

The gene calls are TRBV7-2 and TRBJ1-4; TRBD1 matches at 9 bases. Germline lookup yields CDR1 SGHTA and CDR2 FQGNSA. The J segment lost 3 bases and the V segment lost 3 bases, leaving 2 bases of the junction unmatched. This CDR3 contains 15 residues. This CDR3 is CASSLGQGPNEKLFF. The CDR3 region has the DNA TGTGCCAGCAGCTTGGGACAGGGACCTAATGAAAAACTGTTTTTT.

The chain's CDR3 is CATSKRGGRGRGRNEKLFF. In DNA form, the CDR3 reads TGTGCCACCAGCAAGCGAGGGGGCAGGGGGCGCGGGAGAAATGAAAAACTGTTTTTT. V usage is TRBV15 and J usage is TRBJ1-4, with 8 nucleotides matching TRBD1. The CDR3 runs 19 residues. Germline CDR1 reads LNHNV; CDR2 reads YYDKDF (reference sequence). Unmatched junction bases numbered 18, after V lost 4 bases and J lost 5 bases.

This sequence joins TRBV21-1 and TRBJ2-3; the table's D gene call, TRBD1, was not cross checked with the DNA. TRBV21-1 is a recognized pseudogene. The CDR3 is 18 amino acids. The CDR3 bases are TGTGCCAGCAGCAAACCCAGACCGGGACAGGGGCCCACAGATACGCAGTATTTT. This codes for CASSKPRPGQGPTDTQYF.

The rearrangement links TRBV14 to TRBJ1-3, with 7 nucleotides matching TRBD1. From germline, CDR1 is SGHDN and CDR2 FVKESK. CDR3 length equals 14 residues. Trimming removed 5 bases from V and 7 bases from J; junction bases left unmatched: 8. CDR3 DNA sequence: TGTGCCAGCAGCTATAGGGGGCCGGGGAACACCATATATTTT. Protein sequence: CASSYRGPGNTIYF.

This clone was detected only once. Other DNA variants within this sample encode the same CDR3. The V and J genes are TRBV7-9 and TRBJ1-5, with a weak D call TRBD1 (5 bases). Trimming stripped 1 base from V and 7 bases from J, with 8 bases between. The CDR3 consists of 13 residues. Per germline, CDR1 SEHNR and CDR2 FQNEAQ (reference sequence). For the CDR3, the DNA is TGTGCCAGCAGCTTAGGGGGGGACCAGCCCCAGCATTTT. Protein sequence: CASSLGGDQPQHF.

This clone has just a few counts. The rearrangement uses TRBV27 and TRBJ2-4, with D possibly matching TRBD1 (5 bases). Between the trimmed V and J ends, which lost 8 bases and 7 bases, there was a span of 9 bases. This CDR3 is 11 amino acids long. Germline V CDR1 and CDR2: MNHEY, SMNVEV (reference sequence). CDR3 amino acids: CASGRVNIQYF. DNA of the CDR3: TGTGCCAGCGGCAGGGTGAACATTCAGTACTTC.

CDR3 protein: CAISEVVRGLRNTEAFF. The CDR3 DNA follows: TGTGCCATCAGTGAGGTGGTCAGGGGGCTACGGAACACTGAAGCTTTCTTT. V usage is TRBV10-3 and J usage is TRBJ1-1, with TRBD1 matching 8 bases. The CDR3 loop spans 17 amino acids. J lost 1 base, V lost 2 bases, and 9 bases had no gene match. The germline V gene encodes CDR1 ENHRY and CDR2 SYGVKD.